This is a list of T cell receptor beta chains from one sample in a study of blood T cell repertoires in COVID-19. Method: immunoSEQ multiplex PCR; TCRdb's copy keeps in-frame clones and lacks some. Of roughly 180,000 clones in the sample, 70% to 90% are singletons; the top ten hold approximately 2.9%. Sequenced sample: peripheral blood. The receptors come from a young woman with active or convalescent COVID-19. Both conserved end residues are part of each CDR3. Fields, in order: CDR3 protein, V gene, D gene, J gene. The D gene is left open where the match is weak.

CDR3aa: CASSQQGRGTDTQYF
v_gene: TRBV9
d_gene: .
j_gene: TRBJ2-3

CDR3aa: CASSYSGTGVTEAFF
v_gene: TRBV6-6
d_gene: TRBD1
j_gene: TRBJ1-1

CDR3aa: CASSFVDRPGELFF
v_gene: TRBV28
d_gene: .
j_gene: TRBJ2-2

CDR3aa: CASSQDHRDSNQPQHF
v_gene: TRBV4-1
d_gene: .
j_gene: TRBJ1-5

CDR3aa: CASSLVYAASGRAPLHYEQYF
v_gene: TRBV28
d_gene: TRBD2
j_gene: TRBJ2-7

CDR3aa: CASSLTSARSDGYTF
v_gene: TRBV7-9
d_gene: .
j_gene: TRBJ1-2

CDR3aa: CASSIVSGFNEQFF
v_gene: TRBV19
d_gene: .
j_gene: TRBJ2-1

CDR3aa: CASSFGTGLYEQYF
v_gene: TRBV27
d_gene: TRBD1
j_gene: TRBJ2-7

CDR3aa: CASRLAWNGSLTDTQYF
v_gene: TRBV12-2
d_gene: .
j_gene: TRBJ2-3

CDR3aa: CATSRDPGVHGYTF
v_gene: TRBV15
d_gene: .
j_gene: TRBJ1-2

CDR3aa: CASSAGGSGRVQETQYF
v_gene: TRBV5-6
d_gene: TRBD2
j_gene: TRBJ2-5

CDR3aa: CAIAEQGGGYTF
v_gene: TRBV7-9
d_gene: .
j_gene: TRBJ1-2

CDR3aa: CASSQVGGTGLFF
v_gene: TRBV14
d_gene: .
j_gene: TRBJ1-4

CDR3aa: CASSEDRGNTEAFF
v_gene: TRBV6-1
d_gene: TRBD1
j_gene: TRBJ1-1

CDR3aa: CSRGSGNTIYF
v_gene: TRBV20-1
d_gene: .
j_gene: TRBJ1-3

CDR3aa: CASSMTGRNTEAFF
v_gene: TRBV5-6
d_gene: TRBD1
j_gene: TRBJ1-1